This T cell receptor beta chain stems from a study of T cells in Graves' hyperthyroidism and ophthalmopathy. Looking at the study overall: Peripheral blood sampling occurred at initial diagnosis, before any treatment.

Patients showing uncontrolled infection, other autoimmune disease, pregnancy or lactation were ineligible. Clinical symptoms, serum thyroxine, TRAb, thyroid ultrasound and orbital computed tomography informed diagnoses. This sample holds PBMCs from around 9.9 ml fresh peripheral blood. The CDR3 is 13 amino acids. Germline CDR1 and CDR2: SGHDT and YYEEEE. The germline V and J ends were trimmed by 4 bases and 6 bases, with 11 bases remaining between them. Amplified TCR beta CDR3 regions derived from RNA transcripts. TCR CDR3 regions were first amplified by RT-PCR with HTBI primers. TCRdb re-called the multiplex PCR reads through MiXCR, storing one row per CDR3 protein. The sample lists about 840,000 distinct CDR3 sequences, 35% to 45% occurring once.

The clonotype originates from a man younger than 30 with Graves' hyperthyroidism. This chain connects TRBV5-6 to TRBJ1-5; tentative D call: TRBD1 (5 bases). Sequenced material: blood. CDR3 nucleotide sequence: TGTGCCAGCAGCCCCGGGGGGGTTCAGCCCCAGCATTTT. Protein product: CASSPGGVQPQHF.